The T cell receptor beta chain described here comes from a study of CD8 T cells in ankylosing spondylitis. Whole-study findings and limits: Clones linked with disease were CD8+ and fairly uncommon in the peripheral blood. Matched ankylosing spondylitis synovial fluid reportedly showed significant enrichment of disease-linked clones.

A remark on this clonotype: Its antigen is as yet unknown.

By quantitative 5'-RACE with molecular barcodes, the TCR beta libraries were made. MiXCR was run by TCRdb on the 5' RACE reads, yielding one entry per CDR3 protein. The sample has 240,000 or so distinct CDR3 sequences; around 10% are singletons. This CDR3 is built from 13 residues. Germline loops: CDR1 SEHNR, CDR2 FQNEAQ (reference sequence). V gave up 5 bases and J gave up 3 bases; unmatched junction bases: 4. Sequencing input: blood, either unsorted or a sorted T cell fraction (not recorded which). This chain joins TRBV7-9 and TRBJ2-7, with 7 bases identical to TRBD2. This receptor was taken from a male donor with ankylosing spondylitis or in good health (not recorded which). In DNA form, the CDR3 reads TGTGCCAGCAGCCCCAGCGGGGACTACGAGCAGTACTTC. Translating gives CASSPSGDYEQYF.